Its frequency marks the clone carrying this T cell receptor (beta chain) as medium-sized. This record belongs to a study of CD8 T cells in cerebrospinal fluid in Alzheimer's disease. TCRdb re-called the 10x single-cell sequencing reads and catalogs CDR3 proteins one per entry, DNA excluded. The sample is made up of over a thousand distinct CDR3 sequences, and the top ten hold 8% to 9.5% of it. The receptor's source is a human donor with Alzheimer's disease. Material: cerebrospinal fluid.

The CDR3 loop is CATSPSHTSGRASGTGELFF. The chain couples TRBV24-1 to TRBJ2-2; TCRdb's assignment of TRBD2 cannot be checked, as there is no DNA. Germline loops: CDR1 KGHDR, CDR2 SFDVKD. The CDR3 loop spans 20 amino acids.